This T cell receptor beta chain was observed in a study of T-cell reconstitution after alpha-beta-depleted transplantation in children. This CDR3 is 15 amino acids long. From germline, CDR1 is LGHDT and CDR2 YNNKEL (reference sequence). V gave up 3 bases and J gave up 4 bases, with 16 bases separating them. For TCRbeta, the library was prepared with unique molecular identifiers. TCRdb passed the PCR reads through MiXCR, listing each CDR3 protein once. The data hold hundreds of thousands of distinct CDR3 sequences, with around 12% observed a single time. This chain uses TRBV3-1 with TRBJ2-7; D gene unclear. This clonotype was sampled from a human donor who donated a stem cell graft to a child with acute lymphoblastic leukemia. The source was PBMCs from the stem cell graft donor, collected from the stem cell graft. The CDR3: CASSHGLPTRYEQYF. The CDR3 region has the DNA TGTGCCAGCAGCCATGGGTTACCCACTCGGTACGAGCAGTACTTC.